Listed below are T cell receptor beta chains from one sample, sequenced in a study of blood T cell repertoires in COVID-19. Assay used: immunoSEQ multiplex PCR; TCRdb lists only in-frame clones, some missing. Here the sample spans roughly 250,000 clones, around 88% being singletons. Sequenced input: PBMCs or T cells enriched from blood (not recorded which). The receptor set was obtained from a woman between 35 and 50 years old with acute COVID-19. CDR3s include the opening cysteine and the closing phenylalanine or tryptophan. The D gene is left open where the match is weak. Only some rows state a clone size, as once, few, many or a class for expanded clones.

TGTGCCAGCAGCTTAGGGGGGGGTTATGGTGAGCAGTTCTTC	CASSLGGGYGEQFF	TRBV11-3	TRBJ2-1	TRBD2	-
TGTGCCAGCAGTCCGGGTGCCCCTAGCAATCAGCCCCAGCATTTT	CASSPGAPSNQPQHF	TRBV6-5	TRBJ1-5	-	-
TGCAGCGTTGTGGGCTTTGCGGGAAGCTTCACAGATACGCAGTATTTT	CSVVGFAGSFTDTQYF	TRBV29-1	TRBJ2-3	-	-
TGCAGTGCTAGTCGGTGGAGGAGCAATCAGCCCCAGCATTTT	CSASRWRSNQPQHF	TRBV20-1	TRBJ1-5	-	-
TGTGCCAGCAGTGGCTCCCAGGGCCAGCCCCAGCATTTT	CASSGSQGQPQHF	TRBV2	TRBJ1-5	-	-
TGTGCCAGCAGTCGCCTTAGCACGCGGGAGGGCCCTTGGGAGCAGTACTTC	CASSRLSTREGPWEQYF	TRBV6-6	TRBJ2-7	TRBD2	few
TGCGCCAGCAGCTTTTGGACAGGGGGGAACACTGAAGCTTTCTTT	CASSFWTGGNTEAFF	TRBV5-1	TRBJ1-1	TRBD1	-
TGTGCCAGCAGCCGTACACAGGGGATTGGGACAGAAGCTTTCTTT	CASSRTQGIGTEAFF	TRBV14	TRBJ1-1	TRBD1	-
TGTGCCAGCAGCGTAGGGACTAGCGGGATAACCGGGGAGCTGTTTTTT	CASSVGTSGITGELFF	TRBV9	TRBJ2-2	TRBD2	-
TGTGCCAGCAGTTACTCAGGGAGGCAAGAGACCCAGTACTTC	CASSYSGRQETQYF	TRBV6-6	TRBJ2-5	-	-
TGTGCCAGCAGTTTATTTACCTCGCAGAATTCACCCCTCCACTTT	CASSLFTSQNSPLHF	TRBV27	TRBJ1-6	-	once
TGTGCCAGCAGTCTAGACAGCGCTTCCCCCGAAGCTTTCTTT	CASSLDSASPEAFF	TRBV6-6	TRBJ1-1	-	-
TGTGCCAGCAGTGAGTCACAGGAGAATGGCTACACCTTC	CASSESQENGYTF	TRBV2	TRBJ1-2	-	-
TGTGCCAGCAGTCCGCCCTACTCCTACAATGAGCAGTTCTTC	CASSPPYSYNEQFF	TRBV6-2/TRBV6-3	TRBJ2-1	-	-
TGTGCCAGCAGCTTAGATCTAGCGGCTGCCTACGAGCAGTACTTC	CASSLDLAAAYEQYF	TRBV11-2	TRBJ2-7	TRBD2	-
TGTGCCAGCCGGGGTTACAATGAAAAACTGTTTTTT	CASRGYNEKLFF	TRBV7-6	TRBJ1-4	-	-
TGTGCCAGCAGTATCGGTATCACTGAAGCTTTCTTT	CASSIGITEAFF	TRBV11-3	TRBJ1-1	-	-
TGTGCCAGCAGCCAAGCACTAGCGGGATTATACGAGCAGTACTTC	CASSQALAGLYEQYF	TRBV3-1/TRBV3-2	TRBJ2-7	TRBD2	-
TGTGCCACCAGACCGGGACTAGCGGGAGGGGGTGAGCAGTTCTTC	CATRPGLAGGGEQFF	TRBV24-1	TRBJ2-1	TRBD2	-
TGTGCCAGTACTAAGCGGGAAGACACCGGGGAGCTGTTTTTT	CASTKREDTGELFF	TRBV25-1	TRBJ2-2	TRBD2	-
TGTGCCAGCAGTCCCCGCCGGGTGAACACTGAAGCTTTCTTT	CASSPRRVNTEAFF	TRBV27	TRBJ1-1	-	-
TGTGCCAGTAGTCACCCCGGTGGGGGGGGCTTAAATCAGCCCCAGCATTTT	CASSHPGGGGLNQPQHF	TRBV19	TRBJ1-5	-	-
TGCGCCAGCAGCATCCTTAGCGGGAGTTTCGGAGAGACCCAGTACTTC	CASSILSGSFGETQYF	TRBV5-1	TRBJ2-5	TRBD2	-
TGCGCCAGCAGCCAACAGGGGAACACCGGGGAGCTGTTTTTT	CASSQQGNTGELFF	TRBV4-1	TRBJ2-2	-	-
TGTGCCAGCAGCCTTGACAGGGCTTCTTTTCAGCCCCAGCATTTT	CASSLDRASFQPQHF	TRBV7-8	TRBJ1-5	TRBD1	-
TGTGCCACTAGCCCAAGGACGCTTAACACCGGGGAGCTGTTTTTT	CATSPRTLNTGELFF	TRBV13	TRBJ2-2	-	-
TGTGCCAGCAGGGGGGACAGGGTGGTTCAGCCCCAGCATTTT	CASRGDRVVQPQHF	TRBV2	TRBJ1-5	TRBD1	once
TGTGCCAGCAGCCCAGGACTAGCGGGAGTCGGAGGCAATGAGCAGTTCTTC	CASSPGLAGVGGNEQFF	TRBV3-1/TRBV3-2	TRBJ2-1	TRBD2	once
TGTGCCACCAGTGATTTAAAGGGGGCGGGTGGTGGCTACACCTTC	CATSDLKGAGGGYTF	TRBV24-1	TRBJ1-2	TRBD1	-
TGCGCCAGCAGCTTGGCCACGGGAATCTCCTACAATGAGCAGTTCTTC	CASSLATGISYNEQFF	TRBV5-1	TRBJ2-1	-	once
TGCGCCAGCAGCTTCAGTAACTATGGCTACACCTTC	CASSFSNYGYTF	TRBV5-1	TRBJ1-2	-	-
TGTGCCAGCAAAATCTCAGGGGACAGCAATCAGCCCCAGCATTTT	CASKISGDSNQPQHF	TRBV6-5	TRBJ1-5	-	-
TGTGCCAGCAGTCCGGACAGGGGGCTTGGCGCTGAAGCTTTCTTT	CASSPDRGLGAEAFF	TRBV27	TRBJ1-1	TRBD1	-
TGTGCCAGCAGCCAAAGACAGCGGGAGGTGGTCTACAATGAGCAGTTCTTC	CASSQRQREVVYNEQFF	TRBV3-1/TRBV3-2	TRBJ2-1	TRBD2	-
TGTGCCAGCAGCCCACAGACAGGTTACGAGCAGTACTTC	CASSPQTGYEQYF	TRBV7-3	TRBJ2-7	-	-
TGTGCCAGCAGCTTATCATGGACAGGTGGTAAGTTCACCTTC	CASSLSWTGGKFTF	TRBV7-9	TRBJ1-2	TRBD1	-
TGTGCCAGCAGCTTCGGGGGGAAGGGTGGAAACACCATATATTTT	CASSFGGKGGNTIYF	TRBV5-6	TRBJ1-3	-	-
TGTGCCAGCAGTTTAGGGACAACCTACGAGCAGTACTTC	CASSLGTTYEQYF	TRBV27	TRBJ2-7	-	-
TGTGCCAGCTCACCAAAATCGCCGGGACAGACCTCCTACGAGCAGTACTTC	CASSPKSPGQTSYEQYF	TRBV18	TRBJ2-7	TRBD1	-
TGTGCCAGCAGCTTAGAGACAGGGGTGGGGGAGCAGTACTTC	CASSLETGVGEQYF	TRBV7-9	TRBJ2-7	TRBD1	-
TGTGCCAGTCGGGATATGAACACTGAAGCTTTCTTT	CASRDMNTEAFF	TRBV19	TRBJ1-1	-	-
TGTGCCAGTAAGTGGGCGGGAGCGGGCACAGATACGCAGTATTTT	CASKWAGAGTDTQYF	TRBV19	TRBJ2-3	TRBD2	-
TGCGCCAGCAGCAACAGGGTGAGGAGCTCCTACGAGCAGTACTTC	CASSNRVRSSYEQYF	TRBV4-1	TRBJ2-7	-	-
TGTGCCAGCAGCCTAGGTAACGCCGGAGCAGATACGCAGTATTTT	CASSLGNAGADTQYF	TRBV13	TRBJ2-3	-	-
TGTGCCACCAGCTCCTCGGAGGGGAGGAGGGTCTACGAGCAGTACTTC	CATSSSEGRRVYEQYF	TRBV24-1	TRBJ2-7	-	-
TGTGCCAGCGAGGCAGCGGCGGGAGTTCATGAGCAGTTCTTC	CASEAAAGVHEQFF	TRBV19	TRBJ2-1	TRBD2	-
TGCGCCAGCAGCTCTAAAACGGGACAGCCACCCTACGAGCAGTACTTC	CASSSKTGQPPYEQYF	TRBV5-1	TRBJ2-7	TRBD1	-
TGTGCCAGCAGCCAAGTTGGTAGCGCAGATACGCAGTATTTT	CASSQVGSADTQYF	TRBV3-1/TRBV3-2	TRBJ2-3	-	-
TGCAGCGTTCAAGGGGCAGCAGATGAGCAGTTCTTC	CSVQGAADEQFF	TRBV29-1	TRBJ2-1	-	-
TGTGCCAGCAGCCCCCTGGCTCCAGATACGCAGTATTTT	CASSPLAPDTQYF	TRBV7-6	TRBJ2-3	-	-
TGTGCCAGCAGCCAGTCCTCCGGGACAGGGTACGAGCAGTACTTC	CASSQSSGTGYEQYF	TRBV4-2	TRBJ2-7	TRBD1	-
TGTGCCAGCGCCACATCAGATACGCAGTATTTT	CASATSDTQYF	TRBV12-3/TRBV12-4	TRBJ2-3	-	-
TGTGCCAGTAGTAGCGGAGGGTCCTCTGGAAACACCATATATTTT	CASSSGGSSGNTIYF	TRBV19	TRBJ1-3	-	-
TGTGCCAGCACCCAGATCTCATCCGGGGAGCTGTTTTTT	CASTQISSGELFF	TRBV2	TRBJ2-2	-	-